This entry concerns a single TCR beta chain. What it binds is not known. Trimming took 5 bases from V and 6 from J; bases not matched to a gene: 8. The germline CDR1 and CDR2 sequences are MNHNS and SASEGT. CDR3 length equals 15 residues. The deep-level immunoSEQ assay was used. Sequencing was performed with immunoSEQ multiplex PCR; in TCRdb, only in-frame clones are kept and a portion is missing. The repertoire holds some 2,400,000 clones, with approximately 94% as singletons. The data derive from a study of shared clonotypes between healthy human individuals. Overall study: Each donor's CD4 naive and CD4 memory cells filled three plates apiece, CD8 naive two, and CD8 memory one. Study findings and constraints: The study found about 5% of naive CD4 clonotypes shared across several donors. Deeper or shallower sequencing was expected to change how clonotypes are shared among donors.

The rearrangement uses TRBV6-1 and TRBJ2-1; TRBD1 aligns across 9 bases. Sequenced material: naive CD4+ T cells sorted from blood. Subset of the sample: CD45RA+ positively selected. The receptor was derived from a man younger than 30 in good health. The CDR3 spells CASSWGQGWGNEQFF. The CDR3 nucleotides read TGTGCCAGCAGTTGGGGACAGGGATGGGGCAATGAGCAGTTCTTC.